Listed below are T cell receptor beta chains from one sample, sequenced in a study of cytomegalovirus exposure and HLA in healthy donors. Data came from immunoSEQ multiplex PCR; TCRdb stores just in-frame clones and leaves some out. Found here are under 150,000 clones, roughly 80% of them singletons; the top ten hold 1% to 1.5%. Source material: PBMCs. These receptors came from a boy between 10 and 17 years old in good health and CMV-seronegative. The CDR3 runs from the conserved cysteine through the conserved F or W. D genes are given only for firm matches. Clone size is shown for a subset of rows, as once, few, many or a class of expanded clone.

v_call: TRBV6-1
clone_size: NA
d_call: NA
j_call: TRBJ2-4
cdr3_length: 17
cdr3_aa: CASSEADTRVAKNIQYF
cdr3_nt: TGTGCCAGCAGTGAAGCAGACACGCGGGTGGCCAAAAACATTCAGTACTTC

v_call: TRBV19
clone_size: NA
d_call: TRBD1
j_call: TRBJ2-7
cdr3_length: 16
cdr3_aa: CASSPQGGQGKGEQYF
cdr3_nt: TGTGCCAGTAGTCCTCAAGGGGGACAGGGTAAGGGCGAGCAGTACTTC

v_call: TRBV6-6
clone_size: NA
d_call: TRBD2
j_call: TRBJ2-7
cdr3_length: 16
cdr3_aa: CASSYLISGGPHEQYF
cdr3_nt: TGTGCCAGCAGTTACCTTATATCGGGAGGGCCCCACGAGCAGTACTTC

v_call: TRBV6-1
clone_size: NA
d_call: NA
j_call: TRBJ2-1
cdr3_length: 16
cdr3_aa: CASSESRARGWYEQFF
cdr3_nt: TGTGCCAGCAGTGAAAGTAGGGCCCGGGGGTGGTATGAGCAGTTCTTC

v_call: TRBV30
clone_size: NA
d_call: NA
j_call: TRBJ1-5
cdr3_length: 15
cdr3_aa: CAWSRLDSINQPQHF
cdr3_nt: TGTGCCTGGAGTAGATTGGACAGCATCAATCAGCCCCAGCATTTT

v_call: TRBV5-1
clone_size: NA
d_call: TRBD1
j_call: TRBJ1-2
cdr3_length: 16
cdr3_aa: CASSSYNGQGGHGYTF
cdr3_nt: TGCGCCAGCAGCTCCTACAACGGACAGGGAGGGCATGGCTACACCTTC

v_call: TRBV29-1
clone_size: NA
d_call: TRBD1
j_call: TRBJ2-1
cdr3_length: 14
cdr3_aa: CSARRDSTYNEQFF
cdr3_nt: TGCAGCGCTCGCCGGGACAGCACCTACAATGAGCAGTTCTTC

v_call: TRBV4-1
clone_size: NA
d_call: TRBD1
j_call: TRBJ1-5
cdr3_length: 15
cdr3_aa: CASSPGTASNQPQHF
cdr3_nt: TGCGCCAGCAGCCCAGGGACAGCTAGCAATCAGCCCCAGCATTTT

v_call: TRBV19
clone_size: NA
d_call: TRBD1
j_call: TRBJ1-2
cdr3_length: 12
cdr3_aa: CASLTGLDGYTF
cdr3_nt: TGTGCCAGCCTGACAGGGCTCGATGGCTACACCTTC

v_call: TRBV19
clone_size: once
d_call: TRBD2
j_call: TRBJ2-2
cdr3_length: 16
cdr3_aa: CASTSGTSGWGGELFF
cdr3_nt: TGTGCCAGTACCTCCGGGACTAGCGGGTGGGGCGGGGAGCTGTTTTTT

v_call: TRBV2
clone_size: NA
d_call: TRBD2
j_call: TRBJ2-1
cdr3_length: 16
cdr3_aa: CASSFGTNPPYNEQFF
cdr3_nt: TGTGCCAGCAGCTTCGGGACTAACCCCCCTTACAATGAGCAGTTCTTC

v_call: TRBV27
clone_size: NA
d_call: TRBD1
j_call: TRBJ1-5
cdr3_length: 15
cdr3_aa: CASSLEGQRNQPQHF
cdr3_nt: TGTGCCAGCAGTTTAGAGGGACAGCGAAATCAGCCCCAGCATTTT

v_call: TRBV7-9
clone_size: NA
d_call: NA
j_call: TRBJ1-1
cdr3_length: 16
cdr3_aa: CASSSRIVPMNTEAFF
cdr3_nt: TGTGCCAGCAGCTCTCGCATAGTCCCTATGAACACTGAAGCTTTCTTT

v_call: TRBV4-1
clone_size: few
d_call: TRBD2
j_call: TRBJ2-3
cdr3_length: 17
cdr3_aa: CASSLPPGLAGPDTQYF
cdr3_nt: TGCGCCAGCAGCCTACCGCCGGGACTAGCGGGACCAGATACGCAGTATTTT

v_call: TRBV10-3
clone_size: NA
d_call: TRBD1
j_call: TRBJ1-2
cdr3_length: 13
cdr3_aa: CAIRETGEDGYTF
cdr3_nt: TGTGCCATCAGGGAGACAGGGGAGGATGGCTACACCTTC

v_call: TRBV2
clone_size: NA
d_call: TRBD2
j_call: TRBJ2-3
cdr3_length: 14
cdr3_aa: CASSGGSGPDTQYF
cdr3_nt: TGTGCCAGCAGTGGCGGGAGTGGCCCAGATACGCAGTATTTT

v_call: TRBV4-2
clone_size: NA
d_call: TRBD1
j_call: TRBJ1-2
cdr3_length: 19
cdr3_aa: CASSQKTGGSRHSSYGYTF
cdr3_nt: TGTGCCAGCAGCCAGAAGACAGGGGGCAGTCGACATAGTAGCTATGGCTACACCTTC

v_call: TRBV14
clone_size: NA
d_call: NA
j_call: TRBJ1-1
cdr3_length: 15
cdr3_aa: CASSLSLPGGTEAFF
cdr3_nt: TGTGCCAGCAGCCTAAGCCTCCCTGGCGGCACTGAAGCTTTCTTT

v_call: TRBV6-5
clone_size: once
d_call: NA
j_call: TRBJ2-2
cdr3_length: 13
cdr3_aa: CASSSGYTGELFF
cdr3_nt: TGTGCCAGCAGTAGCGGGTACACCGGGGAGCTGTTTTTT

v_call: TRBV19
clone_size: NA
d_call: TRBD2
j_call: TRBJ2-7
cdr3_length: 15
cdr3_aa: CASSTSSGNSYEQYF
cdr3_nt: TGTGCCAGTAGTACTTCTAGCGGTAACTCCTACGAGCAGTACTTC

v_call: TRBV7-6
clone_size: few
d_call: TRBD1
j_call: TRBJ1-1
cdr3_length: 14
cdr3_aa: CASSYRDSTAEAFF
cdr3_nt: TGTGCCAGCAGCTACCGGGACAGTACCGCTGAAGCTTTCTTT

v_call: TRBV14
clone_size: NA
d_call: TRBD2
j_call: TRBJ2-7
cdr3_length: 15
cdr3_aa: CASSPTLAGGGEQYF
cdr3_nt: TGTGCCAGCAGCCCCACCCTAGCGGGAGGGGGCGAGCAGTACTTC

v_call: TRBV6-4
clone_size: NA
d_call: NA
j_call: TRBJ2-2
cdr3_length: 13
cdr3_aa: CASSSGNTGELFF
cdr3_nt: TGTGCCAGCAGTAGCGGGAACACCGGGGAGCTGTTTTTT

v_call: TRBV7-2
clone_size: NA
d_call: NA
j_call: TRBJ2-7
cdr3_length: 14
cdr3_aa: CASSLDSGPGEQYF
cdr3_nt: TGTGCCAGCAGCTTAGATTCAGGGCCCGGCGAGCAGTACTTC

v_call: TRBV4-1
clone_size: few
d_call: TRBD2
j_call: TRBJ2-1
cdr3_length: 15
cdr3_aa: CASSPLLASYNEQFF
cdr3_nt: TGCGCCAGCAGCCCACTACTAGCGTCCTACAATGAGCAGTTCTTC

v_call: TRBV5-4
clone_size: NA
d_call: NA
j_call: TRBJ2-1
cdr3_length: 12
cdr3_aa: CASSHSGDEQFF
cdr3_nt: TGTGCCAGCAGTCATAGCGGCGATGAGCAGTTCTTC

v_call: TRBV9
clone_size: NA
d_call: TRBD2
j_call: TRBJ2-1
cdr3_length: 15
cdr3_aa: CASSPAGTTYNEQFF
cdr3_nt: TGTGCCAGCAGCCCAGCTGGGACTACTTACAATGAGCAGTTCTTC